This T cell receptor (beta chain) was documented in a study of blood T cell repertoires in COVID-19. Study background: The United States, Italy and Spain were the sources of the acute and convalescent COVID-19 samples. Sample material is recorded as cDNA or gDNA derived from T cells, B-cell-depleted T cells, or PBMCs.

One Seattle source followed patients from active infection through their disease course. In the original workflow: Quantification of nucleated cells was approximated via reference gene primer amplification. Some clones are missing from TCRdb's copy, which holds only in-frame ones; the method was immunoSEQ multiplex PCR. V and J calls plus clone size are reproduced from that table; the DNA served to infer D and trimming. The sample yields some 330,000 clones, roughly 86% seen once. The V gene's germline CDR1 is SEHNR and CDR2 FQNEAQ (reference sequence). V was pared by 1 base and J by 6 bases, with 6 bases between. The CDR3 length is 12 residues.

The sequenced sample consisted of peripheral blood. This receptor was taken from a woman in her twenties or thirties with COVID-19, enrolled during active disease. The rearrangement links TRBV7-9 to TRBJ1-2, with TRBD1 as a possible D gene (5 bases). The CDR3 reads CASSLVGHGYTF. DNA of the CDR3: TGTGCCAGCAGCTTAGTGGGGCATGGCTACACCTTC.